The 13 T cell receptor beta chains given below trace back to one sample, sequenced in a study of T cell repertoires in cytomegalovirus infection (dated by TCRdb to between 2019 and 2020). TCRdb shows the sequencer as Illumina HiSeq 1500. Starting from the raw public reads, TCRdb applied fastp trimming at Q25, assembled clones with MiXCR and retained in-frame beta chains. Rows are combined by CDR3 protein, so each entry shows the most common genes and DNA. Within this sample are 60,000 to 85,000 distinct CDR3 sequences, with approximately 24% of them counted one time only. The ten largest clones take up roughly 80% of the sample. Antigens of these TCRs are unknown. Sequencing was carried out using PBMCs, sequenced either directly or after in vitro stimulation (not recorded which). The receptors here all came from a human donor in good health (CMV status not recorded). Some clones in this sample may be carry-over from other donors' samples.

CDR3 in DNA: TGTGCCAGCAGCTTAGGGCTAGCGGGGCCTCAAGAGACCCAGTACTTC. This gives the protein CASSLGLAGPQETQYF. The chain is built from TRBV7-3 and TRBJ2-5; 9 bases are a match to TRBD2. V lost 2 bases to trimming and J lost 2 bases; unmatched junction nucleotides: 6. This CDR3 spans 16 amino acids. Germline V gene sequence: CDR1 SGHTA, CDR2 FQGTGA.

This clonotype was recorded many times. The genes are TRBV7-9 and TRBJ1-5; D is possibly TRBD1 (6 bases). V was trimmed by 5 bases and J by 5 bases, leaving 16 bases between them. The CDR3 length is 15 residues. Germline assignment: CDR1 SEHNR and CDR2 FQNEAQ (reference sequence). The CDR3 DNA reads as TGTGCCAGCAGCCGCACCGGGACACTAGATCAGCCCCAGCATTTT. This encodes CASSRTGTLDQPQHF.

This clonotype was recorded many times. The chain links TRBV7-2 to TRBJ2-3; TRBD2 matches at 8 bases. The CDR3 contains 14 residues. Germline CDR1 reads SGHTA; CDR2 reads FQGNSA. The V segment lost 0 bases and the J segment 6 bases; nucleotides outside the gene matches: 2. CDR3 bases: TGTGCCAGCAGCTTAGCAGCGGGAGCCGATACGCAGTATTTT. Its translation is CASSLAAGADTQYF.

V is TRBV19 and J is TRBJ2-3, with D tentatively TRBD1 (6 bases). Trimming removed 5 bases at V and 0 bases at J, with 18 bases between. The germline gives CDR1 LNHDA, CDR2 SQIVND (reference sequence). CDR3 length equals 17 residues. The CDR3 coding sequence is TGTGCCAGTAGTCTCCGGCCCAGGGGCGCTAGCACAGATACGCAGTATTTT. This gives the protein CASSLRPRGASTDTQYF.

This clonotype has only a few counts. The chain uses TRBV11-2 and TRBJ2-7; possible D gene TRBD1, 5 bases. Trimming took 0 bases from V and 7 from J, leaving 13 bases between them. From germline, CDR1 is SGHAT and CDR2 FQNNGV. The length of the CDR3 is 14 residues. CDR3 sequence reads: CASSLDSREGEQYV. CDR3 nucleotide sequence: TGTGCCAGCAGCTTAGACAGCAGGGAAGGAGAGCAGTACGTC.

This clonotype was seen more than once but under ten times. This sequence joins TRBV5-1 and TRBJ2-1; D is perhaps TRBD2 (8 bases). Trimming pared 4 bases from V and 4 bases from J, leaving 24 bases between. The CDR3 has 18 amino acids. Per the germline V gene, CDR1 is SGHRS and CDR2 is YFSETQ. CDR3 coding DNA: TGCGCCAGCAGCGATAGCGGGAAGGGGGCGAATCTGTACAATGAGCAGTTCTTC. It codes for CASSDSGKGANLYNEQFF.

The chain links TRBV4-3 to TRBJ2-1; D possibly corresponds to TRBD2 (7 bases). Germline values: CDR1 LGHNA, CDR2 YSLEER. This CDR3 has 16 amino acids. V shed 0 bases and J shed 5 bases, with 14 bases lying between them. The CDR3 loop is CASSQDGGGGDNEQFF. In nucleotides, the CDR3 is TGCGCCAGCAGCCAAGATGGCGGGGGCGGGGACAATGAGCAGTTCTTC.

V usage is TRBV5-1 and J usage is TRBJ2-1, with 9 positions matching TRBD2. The length of the CDR3 is 14 residues. V shed 6 bases and J 7 bases; nucleotides not matched to a gene: 8. In germline, CDR1 is SGHRS, CDR2 YFSETQ. CDR3: CASTLVAGVNEQFF. CDR3 nucleotides: TGCGCCAGCACCTTAGTAGCGGGAGTGAATGAGCAGTTCTTC.

V is TRBV28 and J is TRBJ1-1; 9 positions match TRBD1. From germline, CDR1 is MDHEN and CDR2 SYDVKM. Trimming cost V 5 bases and J 5 bases; bases outside gene matches: 15. This CDR3 spans 17 amino acids. The chain's CDR3 is CASSGKQGAPWATEAFF. DNA for the CDR3: TGTGCCAGCAGTGGCAAACAGGGGGCGCCTTGGGCGACTGAAGCTTTCTTT.

Remarks on this clonotype: A much larger clonotype is one base distant, so this may be a read error. The chain combines TRBV2 with TRBJ2-2; D may match TRBD1 or TRBD2 (6 bases each). Germline lookup yields CDR1 SNHLY and CDR2 FYNNEI. CDR3 length equals 13 residues. In nucleotides, the CDR3 is TGTTCCAGCAGAATACAGGGAGGCGGGGAGCTGTTTTTT. Translation gives CSSRIQGGGELFF.

This clonotype appeared many times. The V gene is TRBV7-9, the J gene TRBJ2-2; 8 nucleotides line up with TRBD1. This CDR3 region has 16 residues. Germline lookup yields CDR1 SEHNR and CDR2 FQNEAQ (reference sequence). The V and J ends lost 5 bases and 2 bases, in that order; junction bases with no gene match: 7. CDR3 coding DNA: TGTGCCAGCAGCCAGAGACAGGGGTCAAACACCGGGGAGCTGTTTTTT. Protein product: CASSQRQGSNTGELFF.

CDR3 in amino acids: CSAGTSGSSGEQYF. The CDR3, as DNA: TGCAGTGCTGGGACTAGCGGGAGTTCTGGCGAGCAGTACTTC. The chain links TRBV20-1 to TRBJ2-7; 14 positions match TRBD2. The CDR3 is 14 residues long. Germline CDR1 DFQATT, CDR2 SNEGSKA (reference sequence). V trimming: 5 bases; J trimming: 6 bases; junction bases outside the gene matches: 6.

The chain uses TRBV12-3 or TRBV12-4 and TRBJ2-5; TRBD2 matches at 8 bases. This CDR3 has 15 residues. The V segment lost 3 bases and the J segment 4 bases; nucleotides outside the gene matches: 7. CDR3 bases: TGTGCCAGCAGTTTTCTCAGCGGGAGCACAGAGACCCAGTACTTC. Its translation: CASSFLSGSTETQYF.